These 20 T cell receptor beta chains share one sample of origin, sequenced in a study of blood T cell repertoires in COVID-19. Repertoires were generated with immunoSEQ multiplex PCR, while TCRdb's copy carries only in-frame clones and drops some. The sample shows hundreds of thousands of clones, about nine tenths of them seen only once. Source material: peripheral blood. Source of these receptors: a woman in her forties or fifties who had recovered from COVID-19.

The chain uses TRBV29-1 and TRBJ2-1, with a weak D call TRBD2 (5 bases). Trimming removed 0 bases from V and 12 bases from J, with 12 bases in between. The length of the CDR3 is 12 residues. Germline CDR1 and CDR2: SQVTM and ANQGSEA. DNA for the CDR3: TGCAGCGTTGAAGATTGGGTACGGGGGCAGTTCTTC. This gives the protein CSVEDWVRGQFF.

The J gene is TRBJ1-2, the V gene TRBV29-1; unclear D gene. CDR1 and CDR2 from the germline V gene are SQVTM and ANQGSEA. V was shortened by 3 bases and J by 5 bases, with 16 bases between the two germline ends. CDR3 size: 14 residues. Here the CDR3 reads CSVDNVSLRYGYTF. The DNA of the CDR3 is TGCAGCGTTGATAACGTCTCGTTGCGGTATGGCTACACCTTC.

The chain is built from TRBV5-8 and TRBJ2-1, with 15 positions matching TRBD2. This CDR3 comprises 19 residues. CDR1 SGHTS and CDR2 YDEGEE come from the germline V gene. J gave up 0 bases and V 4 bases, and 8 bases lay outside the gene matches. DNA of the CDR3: TGTGCCAGCAGCCATCCGGGACTAGCGGGGGGTCTCTCCTACAATGAGCAGTTCTTC. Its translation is CASSHPGLAGGLSYNEQFF.

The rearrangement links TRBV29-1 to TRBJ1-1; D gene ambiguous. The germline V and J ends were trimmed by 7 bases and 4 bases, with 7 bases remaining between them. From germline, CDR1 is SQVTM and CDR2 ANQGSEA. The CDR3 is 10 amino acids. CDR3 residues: CSARGTEAFF. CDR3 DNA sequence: TGCAGCGCCCGGGGCACTGAAGCTTTCTTT.

The CDR3 DNA sequence: TGTGCCAGCAGCACCTTACAGGGGTTTGAAGCTTTCTTT. Its protein product is CASSTLQGFEAFF. The chain uses TRBV7-2 and TRBJ1-1; 7 bases are shared with TRBD1. V gave up 5 bases and J gave up 7 bases; unmatched junction bases: 7. The germline V gene has CDR1 SGHTA and CDR2 FQGNSA. CDR3 length equals 13 residues.

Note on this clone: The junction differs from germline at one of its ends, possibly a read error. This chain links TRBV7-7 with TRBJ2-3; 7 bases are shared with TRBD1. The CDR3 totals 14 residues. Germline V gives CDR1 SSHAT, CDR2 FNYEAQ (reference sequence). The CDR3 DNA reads TGTGCTAGCAGCGTTGGGACAGGCACAGATACGCAGTATTTT. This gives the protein CASSVGTGTDTQYF.

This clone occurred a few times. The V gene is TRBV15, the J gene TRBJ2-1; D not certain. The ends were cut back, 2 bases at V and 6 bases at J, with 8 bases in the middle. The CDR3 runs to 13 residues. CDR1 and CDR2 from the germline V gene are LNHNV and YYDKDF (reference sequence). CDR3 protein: CATSRWQINEQFF. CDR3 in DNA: TGTGCCACCAGCAGATGGCAGATCAATGAGCAGTTCTTC.

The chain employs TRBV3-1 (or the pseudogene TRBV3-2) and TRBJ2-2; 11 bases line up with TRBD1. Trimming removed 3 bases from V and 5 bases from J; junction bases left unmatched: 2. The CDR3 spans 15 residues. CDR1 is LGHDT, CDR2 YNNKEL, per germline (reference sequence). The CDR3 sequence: CASSQGQGETGELFF. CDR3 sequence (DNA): TGTGCCAGCAGCCAGGGACAGGGGGAAACCGGGGAGCTGTTTTTT.

This chain's CDR3 is CASSRTGLGGETQYF. The CDR3 DNA reads TGTGCCAGCAGCAGAACGGGCCTCGGAGGAGAGACCCAGTACTTC. The gene calls are TRBV27 and TRBJ2-5; D perhaps matches TRBD2 (5 bases). CDR1 MNHEY and CDR2 SMNVEV come from the germline V gene (reference sequence). This CDR3 is built from 15 residues. V was shortened by 6 bases and J by 4 bases, with 18 bases between the two germline ends.

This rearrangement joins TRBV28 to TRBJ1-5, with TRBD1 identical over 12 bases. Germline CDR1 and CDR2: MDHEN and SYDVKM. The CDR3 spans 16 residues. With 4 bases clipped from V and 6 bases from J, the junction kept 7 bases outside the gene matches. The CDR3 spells CASSSWDRGPSQPQHF. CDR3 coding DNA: TGTGCCAGCAGTTCATGGGACAGGGGGCCGAGTCAGCCCCAGCATTTT.

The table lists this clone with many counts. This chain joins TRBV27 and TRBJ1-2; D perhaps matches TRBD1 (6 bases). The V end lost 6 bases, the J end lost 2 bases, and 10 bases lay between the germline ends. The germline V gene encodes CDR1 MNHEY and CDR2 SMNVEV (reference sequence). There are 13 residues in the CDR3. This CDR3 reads CASRTGSNYGYTF. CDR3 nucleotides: TGTGCCAGCAGGACAGGCTCCAACTATGGCTACACCTTC.

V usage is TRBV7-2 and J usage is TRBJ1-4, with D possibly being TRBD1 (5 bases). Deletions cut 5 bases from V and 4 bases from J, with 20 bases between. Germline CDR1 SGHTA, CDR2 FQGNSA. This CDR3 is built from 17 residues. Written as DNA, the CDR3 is TGTGCCAGCAGCCCCGACAGATTCGGAGGGAATAATGAAAAACTGTTTTTT. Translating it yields CASSPDRFGGNNEKLFF.

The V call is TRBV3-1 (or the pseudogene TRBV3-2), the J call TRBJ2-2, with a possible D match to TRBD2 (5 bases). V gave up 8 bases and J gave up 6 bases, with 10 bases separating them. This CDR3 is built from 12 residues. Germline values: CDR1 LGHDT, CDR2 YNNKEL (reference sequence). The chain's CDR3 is CASRVRAGELFF. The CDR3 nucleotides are TGTGCCAGCCGGGTGAGGGCCGGGGAGCTGTTTTTT.

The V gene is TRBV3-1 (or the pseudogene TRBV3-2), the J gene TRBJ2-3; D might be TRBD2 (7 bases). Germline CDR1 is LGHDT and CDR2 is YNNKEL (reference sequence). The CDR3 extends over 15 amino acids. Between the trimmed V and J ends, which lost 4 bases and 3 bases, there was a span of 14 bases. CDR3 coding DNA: TGTGCCAGCAGCCCCTCAGGGGAGGGAACAGATACGCAGTATTTT. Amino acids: CASSPSGEGTDTQYF.

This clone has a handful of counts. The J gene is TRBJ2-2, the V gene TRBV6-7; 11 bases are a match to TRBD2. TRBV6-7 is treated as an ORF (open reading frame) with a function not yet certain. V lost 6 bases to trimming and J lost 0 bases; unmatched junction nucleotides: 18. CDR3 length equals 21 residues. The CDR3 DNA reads TGTGCCAGCAGAGCGACTAGCGGGACAAAGGTTCTAGATTCGAACACCGGGGAGCTGTTTTTT. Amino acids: CASRATSGTKVLDSNTGELFF.

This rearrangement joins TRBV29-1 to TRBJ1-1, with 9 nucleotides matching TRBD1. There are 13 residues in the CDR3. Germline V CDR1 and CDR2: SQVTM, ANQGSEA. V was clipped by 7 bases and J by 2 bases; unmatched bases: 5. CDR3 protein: CSGTGQGNTEAFF. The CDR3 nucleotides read TGCAGCGGTACGGGACAGGGAAACACTGAAGCTTTCTTT.

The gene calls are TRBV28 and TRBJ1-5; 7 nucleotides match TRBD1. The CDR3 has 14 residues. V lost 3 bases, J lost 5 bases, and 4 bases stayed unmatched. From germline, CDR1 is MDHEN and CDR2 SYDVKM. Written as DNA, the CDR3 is TGTGCCAGCAGTTTTTTCCAGGGGGATCAGCCCCAGCATTTT. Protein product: CASSFFQGDQPQHF.

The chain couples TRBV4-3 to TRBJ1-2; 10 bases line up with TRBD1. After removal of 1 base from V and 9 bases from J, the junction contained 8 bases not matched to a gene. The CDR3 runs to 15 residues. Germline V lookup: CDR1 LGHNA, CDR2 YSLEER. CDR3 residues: CASSQVGQGGKSYTF. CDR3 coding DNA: TGCGCCAGCAGCCAAGTTGGACAGGGGGGTAAAAGCTACACCTTC.

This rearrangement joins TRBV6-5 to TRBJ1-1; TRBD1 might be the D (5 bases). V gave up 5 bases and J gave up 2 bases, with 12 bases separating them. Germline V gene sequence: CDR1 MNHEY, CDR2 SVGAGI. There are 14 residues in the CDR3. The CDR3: CASSQSGTNTEAFF. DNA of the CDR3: TGTGCCAGCAGTCAGAGCGGGACCAACACTGAAGCTTTCTTT.

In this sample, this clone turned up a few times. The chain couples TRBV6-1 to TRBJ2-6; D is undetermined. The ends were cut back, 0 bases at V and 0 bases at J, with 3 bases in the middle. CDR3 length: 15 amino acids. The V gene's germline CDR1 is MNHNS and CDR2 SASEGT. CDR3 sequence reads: CASSEASSGANVLTF. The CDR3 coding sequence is TGTGCCAGCAGTGAAGCGAGCTCTGGGGCCAACGTCCTGACTTTC.